Presented here are 32 T cell receptor beta chains from one specimen sequenced in a study of cytomegalovirus exposure and HLA in healthy donors. The PCR ran on 60 Vbeta and 13 Jbeta primers. Repertoires were generated with immunoSEQ multiplex PCR, while TCRdb's copy carries only in-frame clones and drops some. In the table there are some 170,000 clones, 82% of which are singletons. Sample: PBMCs. The receptors were sampled from a man over 45 in good health and CMV-seropositive.

The genes are TRBV5-1 and TRBJ2-7, with TRBD2 matching 9 bases. The V and J ends lost 0 bases and 6 bases, in that order; junction bases with no gene match: 4. This CDR3 has 14 residues. Looked up from germline, CDR1 is SGHRS and CDR2 is YFSETQ. CDR3 amino acids: CASSLEAGGFEQYF. The CDR3 nucleotides read TGCGCCAGCAGCTTGGAAGCGGGAGGTTTCGAGCAGTACTTC.

This chain uses TRBV7-9 with TRBJ2-7, with 7 bases aligning to TRBD1. The CDR3 has 14 amino acids. Germline V gene lookup returns CDR1 SEHNR and CDR2 FQNEAQ (reference sequence). Losses at the gene ends were 6 bases for V and 4 bases for J; bases not matched to a gene: 9. CDR3 amino acids: CASSLRQGRYEQYF. As DNA, the CDR3 is TGTGCCAGCAGTTTAAGACAGGGTCGTTACGAGCAGTACTTC.

The table lists this clone with a few counts. The rearrangement uses TRBV19 and TRBJ1-4; tentative D call: TRBD1 (5 bases). The V end lost 3 bases, the J end lost 8 bases, and 13 bases lay between the germline ends. CDR1 is LNHDA, CDR2 SQIVND, per germline (reference sequence). The CDR3 loop spans 14 amino acids. The CDR3 DNA reads as TGTGCCAGTAGTATGTCGGGGGTTGACGAAAAACTGTTTTTT. Protein sequence: CASSMSGVDEKLFF.

The gene calls are TRBV7-2 and TRBJ2-1; the match to TRBD1 covers 9 bases. This CDR3 has 16 residues. Germline lookup yields CDR1 SGHTA and CDR2 FQGNSA. The trim removed 4 bases at V and 7 bases at J, leaving 11 bases unmatched. CDR3 protein: CASSSPGQGRFNEQFF. CDR3 sequence (DNA): TGTGCCAGCAGCTCGCCGGGACAGGGAAGGTTTAATGAGCAGTTCTTC.

This clone appeared a single time. At one end the junction does not follow the germline gene, possibly because of a read error. This CDR3 is also generated by other DNA sequences in the sample. V and J are TRBV19 and TRBJ2-5; TRBD1 aligns across 10 bases. Germline CDR1 reads LNHDA; CDR2 reads SQIVND (reference sequence). This CDR3 is built from 14 residues. For the CDR3, the DNA is TGTGCCAGCAGTATGGACAGGGGGCAAGAGACCCAGTACTTC. It codes for CASSMDRGQETQYF.

The chain combines TRBV7-9 with TRBJ1-1; D gene ambiguous. Trimming took off 5 bases at V and 6 bases at J, with 10 bases between the two ends. Per germline, CDR1 SEHNR and CDR2 FQNEAQ (reference sequence). The CDR3 runs 12 residues. CDR3 region: CASSPGLAEAFF. The CDR3 coding sequence is TGTGCCAGCAGCCCAGGACTAGCTGAAGCTTTCTTT.

The chain is built from TRBV6-6 and TRBJ1-3; D remains ambiguous. Per the germline V gene, CDR1 is MNHNY and CDR2 is SVGAGI (reference sequence). V was clipped by 2 bases and J by 0 bases, with 5 bases between them. The CDR3 length is 14 residues. CDR3 region: CASSYTNSGNTIYF. The CDR3 DNA reads TGTGCCAGCAGTTACACTAACTCTGGAAACACCATATATTTT.

This chain uses TRBV15 with TRBJ1-5, with D unclear. V lost 5 bases to trimming and J lost 4 bases, with 9 bases between them. The V gene's germline CDR1 is LNHNV and CDR2 YYDKDF (reference sequence). The CDR3 spans 13 residues. CDR3 sequence (DNA): TGTGCCACCAGCCCCAGTCCGAATCAGCCCCAGCATTTT. Protein sequence: CATSPSPNQPQHF.

The chain uses TRBV7-9 and TRBJ1-6, with 11 bases fitting TRBD1. The germline CDR1 and CDR2 sequences are SEHNR and FQNEAQ (reference sequence). This CDR3 is built from 15 residues. The V segment lost 5 bases and the J segment 9 bases; nucleotides outside the gene matches: 6. CDR3 protein: CASSPPGTGGSPLHF. The CDR3 nucleotides read TGTGCCAGCAGCCCCCCCGGGACAGGGGGTTCACCCCTCCACTTT.

The chain employs TRBV13 and TRBJ2-2; D is perhaps TRBD1 (5 bases). The germline V gene has CDR1 PRHDT and CDR2 FYEKMQ (reference sequence). This CDR3 has 13 residues. Trimming pared 5 bases from V and 8 bases from J, leaving 12 bases between. The CDR3 DNA reads as TGTGCCAGCAGCCCCAGTCCAGGGGGGGAGCTGTTTTTT. Its protein product is CASSPSPGGELFF.

The chain recombines TRBV28 with TRBJ2-7; 9 bases match TRBD1. CDR1 MDHEN and CDR2 SYDVKM come from the germline V gene. The J segment lost 0 bases and the V segment lost 3 bases, leaving 9 bases of the junction unmatched. The CDR3 sequence is 17 residues long. CDR3: CASSLRPGQGHSYEQYF. CDR3 coding DNA: TGTGCCAGCAGTTTGAGACCCGGACAGGGGCACTCCTACGAGCAGTACTTC.

The chain recombines TRBV7-9 with TRBJ2-2; perhaps TRBD1 as D (5 bases). The CDR3 covers 17 residues. From germline, CDR1 is SEHNR and CDR2 FQNEAQ (reference sequence). With 2 bases removed from V and 1 base from J, the gap between germline ends came to 14 bases. DNA for the CDR3: TGTGCCAGCAGCTTAAGGTCCAGGGTTAAGAACACCGGGGAGCTGTTTTTT. Translation gives CASSLRSRVKNTGELFF.

V and J are TRBV28 and TRBJ2-2; 7 nucleotides match TRBD1. This CDR3 is 14 amino acids long. Trimming cost V 8 bases and J 1 base; bases outside gene matches: 4. From germline, CDR1 is MDHEN and CDR2 SYDVKM. CDR3 in amino acids: CASLGQENTGELFF. CDR3 nucleotides: TGTGCCAGCCTTGGACAGGAGAACACCGGGGAGCTGTTTTTT.

The gene calls are TRBV2 and TRBJ2-2, with 7 bases that match TRBD1. J was trimmed by 7 bases and V by 3 bases; bases with no gene match: 14. The CDR3 has 17 amino acids. Germline CDR1 and CDR2: SNHLY and FYNNEI. CDR3 protein: CASSDSVTGISGGELFF. Here the CDR3 DNA reads TGTGCCAGCAGTGATAGCGTGACAGGGATTTCAGGCGGGGAGCTGTTTTTT.

In its sample, this clone was seen a few times. The CDR3 nucleotides are TGCAGCGTGTCAGGGAGGTCCTACGAGCAGTACTTC. Protein: CSVSGRSYEQYF. The V and J genes are TRBV29-1 and TRBJ2-7; D may be TRBD2 (6 bases). The CDR3 is 12 amino acids. The germline V and J ends were trimmed by 6 bases and 1 base, with 10 bases remaining between them. Germline V lookup: CDR1 SQVTM, CDR2 ANQGSEA.

The rearrangement uses TRBV6-1 and TRBJ2-5; TRBD1 agrees at 7 bases. With V trimmed by 9 bases and J by 4 bases, 14 bases remained unmatched. CDR1 is MNHNS and CDR2 is SASEGT in the germline V gene. The CDR3 is 15 residues long. CDR3 DNA sequence: TGTGCCAGTGACAGGGTGAAGCCTCCGGGAGAGACCCAGTACTTC. As protein: CASDRVKPPGETQYF.

This sequence joins TRBV19 and TRBJ1-1; TRBD1 aligns across 9 bases. V dropped 5 bases and J dropped 0; count of bases not matched to a gene: 4. CDR1 and CDR2 (germline): LNHDA, SQIVND (reference sequence). The CDR3 consists of 15 residues. Written as DNA, the CDR3 is TGTGCCAGTAGTTTGACAGGGGGAATGAACACTGAAGCTTTCTTT. As protein: CASSLTGGMNTEAFF.

This chain connects TRBV2 to TRBJ2-1, with D possibly TRBD1 on 5 matching bases. This CDR3 has 15 amino acids. Germline V gives CDR1 SNHLY, CDR2 FYNNEI. V was trimmed by 4 bases and J by 6 bases, leaving 16 bases between them. The DNA of the CDR3 is TGTGCCAGCAGTGTTGAGCGTCGGCAGGGCAATGAGCAGTTCTTC. Protein product: CASSVERRQGNEQFF.

This clone has a single count. The chain recombines TRBV7-2 with TRBJ1-2; 7 bases are a match to TRBD1. The J segment lost 3 bases and the V segment lost 4 bases, leaving 8 bases of the junction unmatched. The CDR3 consists of 15 residues. Looked up from germline, CDR1 is SGHTA and CDR2 is FQGNSA. Here the CDR3 reads CASSSGPGQHYGYTF. CDR3 in DNA: TGTGCCAGCAGCTCAGGGCCGGGACAGCACTATGGCTACACCTTC.

The chain carries TRBV7-9 and TRBJ2-6; D is undetermined. Germline V lookup: CDR1 SEHNR, CDR2 FQNEAQ (reference sequence). Deletions cut 6 bases from V and 1 base from J, with 10 bases between. This CDR3 has 15 residues. The CDR3 nucleotides are TGTGCCAGCAGTCAAACAGAGTCTGGGGCCAACGTCCTGACTTTC. Its protein is CASSQTESGANVLTF.

The chain carries TRBV19 and TRBJ2-3; 8 nucleotides align to TRBD1. This CDR3 region has 14 residues. Germline values: CDR1 LNHDA, CDR2 SQIVND (reference sequence). The J segment lost 3 bases and the V segment lost 5 bases, leaving 4 bases of the junction unmatched. The DNA of the CDR3 is TGTGCCAGTAGTCGGGACAGGTCTACAGATACGCAGTATTTT. Translation: CASSRDRSTDTQYF.

This chain joins TRBV11-2 and TRBJ2-1; 8 bases line up with TRBD1. The CDR3 runs 15 residues. Germline V gene data show CDR1 as SGHAT and CDR2 as FQNNGV. Trimming cost V 5 bases and J 2 bases; bases outside gene matches: 5. The CDR3 is CASSPDRGTYNEQFF. The CDR3 DNA follows: TGTGCCAGCAGCCCAGACAGGGGCACCTACAATGAGCAGTTCTTC.

V and J are TRBV28 and TRBJ2-5, with 7 bases matching TRBD1. V lost 4 bases, J lost 4 bases, and 12 bases stayed unmatched. The V gene's germline CDR1 is MDHEN and CDR2 SYDVKM. The length of the CDR3 is 16 residues. The CDR3 sequence: CASSSTGNTFGETQYF. Written as DNA, the CDR3 is TGTGCCAGCAGTTCGACAGGGAACACCTTCGGAGAGACCCAGTACTTC.

The chain combines TRBV7-9 with TRBJ2-2; no definite D call. The CDR3 loop spans 13 amino acids. Trimming shortened V by 5 bases and J by 6 bases, and 10 bases separated the two germline ends. Per germline, CDR1 SEHNR and CDR2 FQNEAQ (reference sequence). CDR3 loop: CASSRSVAGELFF. The CDR3 region has the DNA TGTGCCAGCAGCCGATCGGTCGCCGGGGAGCTGTTTTTT.

V gene TRBV5-1 combines with J gene TRBJ2-1; 11 bases line up with TRBD2. The CDR3 extends over 15 amino acids. Germline CDR1 SGHRS, CDR2 YFSETQ. V lost 4 bases to trimming and J lost 4 bases; unmatched junction nucleotides: 4. CDR3 region: CASSLTSGGYNEQFF. CDR3 coding DNA: TGCGCCAGCAGCCTAACTAGCGGGGGTTACAATGAGCAGTTCTTC.

In its sample, this clone was seen once. The V and J genes are TRBV6-1 and TRBJ2-5; D remains ambiguous. The CDR3 has 15 amino acids. Germline V gene lookup returns CDR1 MNHNS and CDR2 SASEGT. Trimming took off 4 bases at V and 0 bases at J, with 12 bases between the two ends. CDR3 sequence reads: CASSASVDYQETQYF. As DNA, the CDR3 is TGTGCCAGCAGTGCTTCGGTAGACTACCAAGAGACCCAGTACTTC.

The chain links TRBV28 to TRBJ2-1; 9 nucleotides align to TRBD1. The germline V gene has CDR1 MDHEN and CDR2 SYDVKM. V was pared by 3 bases and J by 13 bases, with 10 bases of the junction left unmatched. The CDR3 is 14 amino acids. The CDR3 spells CASSFTGTGIGQFF. The CDR3 DNA sequence: TGTGCCAGCAGTTTTACCGGGACAGGGATAGGCCAGTTCTTC. Combining the CDR3 with reference TRBV28 and TRBJ2-1 gives the whole variable domain DVKVTQSSRYLVKRTGEKVFLECVQDMDHENMFWYRQDPGLGLRLIYFSYDVKMKEKGDIPEGYSVSREKKERFSLILESASTNQTSMYLCASSFTGTGIGQFFGPGTRLTVL.

The gene calls are TRBV27 and TRBJ2-5; 9 nucleotides align to TRBD2. This CDR3 contains 13 residues. Germline trimming cut 5 bases from V and 7 bases from J; bases unmatched to any gene: 5. Germline CDR1 reads MNHEY; CDR2 reads SMNVEV (reference sequence). The DNA for the CDR3 is TGTGCCAGCAGTCCATATAGCGGGAGGACCCAGTACTTC. It codes for CASSPYSGRTQYF.

J is TRBJ1-1 and V is TRBV6-1, with no clear D. Germline V gives CDR1 MNHNS, CDR2 SASEGT. Trimming pared 2 bases from V and 7 bases from J, leaving 11 bases between. CDR3 length: 13 residues. For the CDR3, the DNA is TGTGCCAGCAGTGAAAGGCCAGGAAATGAAGCTTTCTTT. Translating gives CASSERPGNEAFF.

CDR3 nucleotides: TGTGCCAGCAGCCGGGCAGCGGGAGGGAACACCGGGGAGCTGTTTTTT. Translation: CASSRAAGGNTGELFF. The V gene is TRBV14, the J gene TRBJ2-2; 9 nucleotides line up with TRBD2. CDR3 length: 16 residues. The germline CDR1 and CDR2 sequences are SGHDN and FVKESK. V dropped 4 bases and J dropped 1; count of bases not matched to a gene: 4. Based on the CDR3 plus reference TRBV14 and TRBJ2-2, the full variable domain is EAGVTQFPSHSVIEKGQTVTLRCDPISGHDNLYWYRRVMGKEIKFLLHFVKESKQDESGMPNNRFLAERTGGTYSTLKVQPAELEDSGVYFCASSRAAGGNTGELFFGEGSRLTVL.

The V and J genes are TRBV7-2 and TRBJ2-5, with 7 positions matching TRBD1. Germline CDR1 reads SGHTA; CDR2 reads FQGNSA. There are 13 residues in the CDR3. V was clipped by 5 bases and J by 5 bases; unmatched bases: 5. The CDR3 reads CASSRGGRETQYF. The CDR3 region has the DNA TGTGCCAGCAGCCGAGGGGGCCGCGAGACCCAGTACTTC.

The J gene is TRBJ2-7, the V gene TRBV9, with 10 bases that match TRBD2. The CDR3 is made up of 15 amino acids. J lost 5 bases, V lost 0 bases, and 5 bases had no gene match. Germline V lookup: CDR1 SGDLS, CDR2 YYNGEE. The CDR3 region is CASSVVSSGGDEQYF. Written as DNA, the CDR3 is TGTGCCAGCAGCGTAGTGTCTAGCGGGGGTGACGAGCAGTACTTC.